This TCR beta chain was sequenced for a study of T-cell memory formation after mild COVID-19. This clonotype was found many times. Using its own MiXCR run on the 5' RACE reads, TCRdb lists one record per CDR3 protein. Of 90,000 to 120,000 distinct CDR3 sequences in the sample, around 10% were seen once. Per germline, CDR1 MNHEY and CDR2 SVGAGI. This CDR3 comprises 14 residues. After removal of 5 bases from V and 5 bases from J, the junction contained 8 bases not matched to a gene. The sequenced sample was PBMCs or a T cell subset sorted from them (not recorded which). The chain employs TRBV6-5 and TRBJ1-1; 7 bases agree with TRBD1. The TCR comes from a man between 18 and 35 years old who had mild COVID-19 (a few samples of this study predate the infection). Cell type and time point are not known. The CDR3 DNA reads TGTGCCAGCAGTCAAACAGGGGTGGGGACTGAAGCTTTCTTT. Amino acid sequence: CASSQTGVGTEAFF.